The clone carrying this TCR beta chain was detected a few times. Its matching antigen is unknown. V lost 2 bases to trimming and J lost 6 bases, with 26 bases between them. The CDR3 contains 18 residues. Looked up from germline, CDR1 is LGHNA and CDR2 is YNFKEQ. This sample stems from a study of T-cell reconstitution after alpha-beta-depleted transplantation in children. The study, taken as a whole, reports: Reportedly, only several hundred clones from non-depleted graft cells drove alpha-beta T-cell counts at about two months.

Preparing the TCRbeta library involved the use of unique molecular identifiers. From the PCR reads, TCRdb called clonotypes with MiXCR, one entry per CDR3 protein. Among about 900,000 distinct CDR3 sequences listed, about 30% were seen once. The sample here was PBMCs, mostly from graft donor cells, taken 360 days after TCRalphabeta/CD19-depleted stem cell transplant. The V gene is TRBV4-2, the J gene TRBJ2-7, with D perhaps matching TRBD1 or TRBD2 (6 bases each). The TCR was taken from a boy less than two years old who had a stem cell transplant for SCID, so the T cells may come from the graft donor. CDR3 sequence (DNA): TGTGCCAGCAGCCAAAAGGGGGAACTAGCAAGGCAGCGTTTCGAGCAGTACTTC. Translated, it gives CASSQKGELARQRFEQYF.